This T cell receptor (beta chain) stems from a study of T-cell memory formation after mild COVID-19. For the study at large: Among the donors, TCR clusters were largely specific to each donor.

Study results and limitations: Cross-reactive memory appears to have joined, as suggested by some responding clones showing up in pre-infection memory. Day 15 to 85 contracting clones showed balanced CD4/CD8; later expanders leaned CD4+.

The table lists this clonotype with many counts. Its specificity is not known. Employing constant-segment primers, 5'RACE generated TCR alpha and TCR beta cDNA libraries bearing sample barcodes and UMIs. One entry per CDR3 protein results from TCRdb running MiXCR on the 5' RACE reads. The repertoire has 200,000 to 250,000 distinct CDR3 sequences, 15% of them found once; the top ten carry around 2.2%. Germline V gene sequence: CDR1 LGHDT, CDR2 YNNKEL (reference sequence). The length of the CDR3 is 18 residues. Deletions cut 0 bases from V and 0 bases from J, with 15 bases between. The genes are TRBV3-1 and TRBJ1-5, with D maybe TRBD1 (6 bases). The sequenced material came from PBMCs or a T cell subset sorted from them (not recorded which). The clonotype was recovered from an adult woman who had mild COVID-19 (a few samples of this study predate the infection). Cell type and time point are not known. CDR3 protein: CASSQDHPTGPSNQPQHF. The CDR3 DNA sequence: TGTGCCAGCAGCCAAGATCACCCGACAGGACCTAGCAATCAGCCCCAGCATTTT.